Each of the 22 T cell receptor beta chains below was sequenced from the same sample in a study of CD8 T cells in Susac syndrome (dated by TCRdb to about 2019). Receptors were amplified or captured by the immunoSEQ multiplex PCR assay. RNA was extracted using the RNeasy kit, and about 0.45 to 1 ug of the RNA was reverse transcribed with random hexamers. The public reads were reanalyzed by TCRdb: fastp trimming at Q25, MiXCR alignment, in-frame beta chains only. Rows are unified per CDR3 protein, each entry keeping the most common DNA and genes. The sample table holds around 140,000 distinct CDR3 sequences, of which about 95% were seen once. Approximately 0.11% of the sample is held by the ten biggest clonotypes. Sequenced material: CD4+ T cells from PBMCs. The receptors originated from a human donor with multiple sclerosis.

The CDR3 DNA sequence: TGTGCCATTGGGGGGGGGATCACCTACGAGCAGTACTTC. Its translation: CAIGGGITYEQYF. The rearrangement joins TRBV10-3 to TRBJ2-7; TRBD2 matches at 7 bases. CDR1 is ENHRY and CDR2 is SYGVKD in the germline V gene. The length of the CDR3 is 13 residues. The V and J ends lost 9 bases and 2 bases, in that order; junction bases with no gene match: 7.

The V call is TRBV20-1, the J call TRBJ2-3; D unresolved. Germline V gene sequence: CDR1 DFQATT, CDR2 SNEGSKA (reference sequence). This CDR3 region has 13 residues. Trimming left V 5 bases short and J 0 bases short, with 9 bases between. This chain's CDR3 is CSAASGSTDTQYF. The CDR3, as DNA: TGCAGTGCTGCCTCGGGCAGCACAGATACGCAGTATTTT.

The rearrangement links TRBV28 to TRBJ2-7; tentatively, D is TRBD2 (5 bases). V lost 4 bases and J lost 2, with 12 bases in between. The CDR3 has 14 residues. Germline V gene lookup returns CDR1 MDHEN and CDR2 SYDVKM. CDR3 in DNA: TGTGCCAGCAGTTCGGGGAGCAGAACCTACGAGCAGTACTTC. It yields the protein CASSSGSRTYEQYF.

This rearrangement joins TRBV2 to TRBJ2-5; weak D call: TRBD1 (5 bases). Trimming took off 3 bases at V and 7 bases at J, with 9 bases between the two ends. The germline V gene has CDR1 SNHLY and CDR2 FYNNEI. The CDR3 covers 12 residues. In nucleotides, the CDR3 is TGTGCCAGCAGTGAGGGGCAGGGGACCCAGTACTTC. It codes for CASSEGQGTQYF.

The rearrangement links TRBV5-1 to TRBJ2-3, with a weak D call TRBD1 (6 bases). The CDR3 covers 14 residues. Deletions cut 4 bases from V and 2 bases from J, with 11 bases between. The germline CDR1 and CDR2 sequences are SGHRS and YFSETQ. CDR3 bases: TGCGCCAGCAGCCCAGGACAGATCACAGATACGCAGTATTTT. Amino acids: CASSPGQITDTQYF.

V gene TRBV29-1 combines with J gene TRBJ1-1, with TRBD1 matching 8 bases. The V gene's germline CDR1 is SQVTM and CDR2 ANQGSEA. V gave up 5 bases and J gave up 0 bases; unmatched junction bases: 5. The CDR3 extends over 14 amino acids. The CDR3, as DNA: TGCAGCGTTCGCGACAGGGGCCTGAACACTGAAGCTTTCTTT. Its translation: CSVRDRGLNTEAFF. The full variable domain, its missing parts supplied by reference TRBV29-1 and TRBJ1-1, is SAVISQKPSRDICQRGTSLTIQCQVDSQVTMMFWYRQQPGQSLTLIATANQGSEATYESGFVIDKFPISRPNLTFSTLTVSNMSPEDSSIYLCSVRDRGLNTEAFFGQGTRLTVV.

The rearrangement uses TRBV7-9 and TRBJ1-2; D unresolved. Germline CDR1 reads SEHNR; CDR2 reads FQNEAQ (reference sequence). The CDR3 sequence is 13 residues long. The germline V and J ends were trimmed by 5 bases and 2 bases, with 9 bases remaining between them. DNA of the CDR3: TGTGCCAGCAGCCCATCACTGAACTATGGCTACACCTTC. Its translation is CASSPSLNYGYTF.

J is TRBJ1-5 and V is TRBV7-2; D is ambiguous. Trimming removed 2 bases from V and 1 base from J, with 12 bases in between. The CDR3 has 16 residues. Germline V CDR1 and CDR2: SGHTA, FQGNSA. The CDR3 DNA sequence: TGTGCCAGCAGCTTACCGGCGGTTCGGAGCAATCAGCCCCAGCATTTT. It translates to CASSLPAVRSNQPQHF. The whole variable domain, remainder taken from reference TRBV7-2 and TRBJ1-5, is GAGVSQSPSNKVTEKGKDVELRCDPISGHTALYWYRQSLGQGLEFLIYFQGNSAPDKSGLPSDRFSAERTGGSVSTLTIQRTQQEDSAVYLCASSLPAVRSNQPQHFGDGTRLSIL.

This sequence joins TRBV20-1 and TRBJ2-7; perhaps TRBD1 as D (5 bases). With 3 bases removed from V and 7 bases from J, the gap between germline ends came to 13 bases. The CDR3 spans 12 residues. Germline V gives CDR1 DFQATT, CDR2 SNEGSKA (reference sequence). CDR3 nucleotides: TGCAGTGCTAGTTCGACAGTCGGTGAGCAGTACTTC. It translates to CSASSTVGEQYF.

The V and J genes are TRBV3-1 and TRBJ2-1; D is possibly TRBD2 (5 bases). This CDR3 comprises 14 residues. Trimming took off 11 bases at V and 4 bases at J, with 18 bases between the two ends. CDR1 and CDR2 from the germline V gene are LGHDT and YNNKEL (reference sequence). The chain's CDR3 is CAVRTSKGYNEQFF. The CDR3 DNA reads TGTGCCGTCAGAACTAGTAAAGGTTACAATGAGCAGTTCTTC.

The chain uses TRBV6-2 or TRBV6-3 and TRBJ2-7, with a possible D match to TRBD1 (7 bases). The V and J ends lost 5 bases and 4 bases respectively, with 12 bases between them. This CDR3 comprises 13 residues. Per germline, CDR1 MNHEY and CDR2 SVGEGT. CDR3 amino acids: CASSRAGQYEQYF. As DNA, the CDR3 is TGTGCCAGCAGTCGTGCGGGACAGTACGAGCAGTACTTC.

CDR3 nucleotide sequence: TGTGCCAGCAGTGCCCGGACAGGATCCTACGAGCAGTACTTC. Its protein product is CASSARTGSYEQYF. The rearrangement joins TRBV12-3 or TRBV12-4 to TRBJ2-7; 7 bases agree with TRBD1. The CDR3 is 14 residues long. J lost 1 base, V lost 5 bases, and 5 bases had no gene match.

This sequence joins TRBV15 and TRBJ2-1; 9 bases line up with TRBD2. CDR3 size: 16 residues. Germline V gives CDR1 LNHNV, CDR2 YYDKDF (reference sequence). With 0 bases clipped from V and 9 bases from J, the junction kept 9 bases outside the gene matches. The DNA for the CDR3 is TGTGCCACCAGCAGAGATCAGGGTAGCGGGAGACGTGAGCAGTTCTTC. It encodes CATSRDQGSGRREQFF. Full variable domain (remainder filled in from reference TRBV15 and TRBJ2-1): DAMVIQNPRYQVTQFGKPVTLSCSQTLNHNVMYWYQQKSSQAPKLLFHYYDKDFNNEADTPDNFQSRRPNTSFCFLDIRSPGLGDTAMYLCATSRDQGSGRREQFFGPGTRLTVL.

In its sample, this clonotype was seen once. The chain has TRBV11-2 and TRBJ1-5; D is ambiguous. V lost 5 bases and J 6 bases, leaving 11 bases between the germline ends. This CDR3 is 13 amino acids long. The germline V gene encodes CDR1 SGHAT and CDR2 FQNNGV. The CDR3 sequence: CASSPDGVQPQHF. As DNA, the CDR3 is TGTGCCAGCAGCCCTGACGGGGTTCAGCCCCAGCATTTT. Using reference TRBV11-2 and TRBJ1-5 for the parts outside the CDR3, the full variable domain is EAGVAQSPRYKIIEKRQSVAFWCNPISGHATLYWYQQILGQGPKLLIQFQNNGVVDDSQLPKDRFSAERLKGVDSTLKIQPAKLEDSAVYLCASSPDGVQPQHFGDGTRLSIL.

This clonotype was counted a single time. The chain links TRBV29-1 to TRBJ2-7; D tentatively reads TRBD1 or TRBD2 (6 bases each). Germline CDR1 and CDR2: SQVTM and ANQGSEA. V lost 4 bases to trimming and J lost 4 bases, with 14 bases between them. This CDR3 contains 13 residues. DNA of the CDR3: TGCAGCGTTGGGGGGGCTCCACCATACGAGCAGTACTTC. It is translated as CSVGGAPPYEQYF.

This chain connects TRBV19 to TRBJ2-1, with 9 bases lining up with TRBD1. Germline lookup yields CDR1 LNHDA and CDR2 SQIVND (reference sequence). There are 15 residues in the CDR3. V was clipped by 4 bases and J by 7 bases; unmatched bases: 8. The CDR3 coding sequence is TGTGCCAGTAGTACTAACTGGGACAGGGCGAATGAGCAGTTCTTC. Translated: CASSTNWDRANEQFF.

J is TRBJ2-7 and V is TRBV25-1, with D unresolved. This CDR3 region has 12 residues. Between the trimmed V and J ends, which lost 2 bases and 4 bases, there was a span of 6 bases. In germline, CDR1 is MGHDK, CDR2 SYGVNS. In nucleotides, the CDR3 is TGTGCCAGCAGTGAAACAGTTTACGAGCAGTACTTC. Amino acid sequence: CASSETVYEQYF.

The V call is TRBV28, the J call TRBJ2-7; D is uncertain. Trimming removed 4 bases at V and 2 bases at J, with 6 bases between. CDR1 is MDHEN, CDR2 SYDVKM, per germline. The CDR3 extends over 12 amino acids. The CDR3 DNA reads as TGTGCCAGCAGTTCCGGAGCCTACGAGCAGTACTTC. Protein: CASSSGAYEQYF.

The chain recombines TRBV29-1 with TRBJ2-1, with 11 nucleotides matching TRBD1. V dropped 6 bases and J dropped 5; count of bases not matched to a gene: 6. Germline V CDR1 and CDR2: SQVTM, ANQGSEA. The CDR3 runs 14 residues. The CDR3 protein is CSVLGQGADNEQFF. The CDR3 region has the DNA TGCAGCGTCCTCGGACAGGGGGCAGACAATGAGCAGTTCTTC.

This chain links TRBV5-1 with TRBJ1-2; D might be TRBD1 (5 bases). The CDR3 is made up of 14 amino acids. The germline V and J ends were trimmed by 3 bases and 0 bases, with 9 bases remaining between them. Germline V lookup: CDR1 SGHRS, CDR2 YFSETQ. The DNA for the CDR3 is TGCGCCAGCAGCTGGGACGGGACTAACTATGGCTACACCTTC. It is translated as CASSWDGTNYGYTF.

This clonotype was detected only once. The germline gene is not matched at one end of the junction; a read error may be the cause. The V gene is TRBV4-1, the J gene TRBJ2-5, with TRBD2 as a possible D gene (5 bases). Looked up from germline, CDR1 is MGHRA and CDR2 is YSYEKL. This CDR3 comprises 15 residues. The CDR3 DNA follows: TGTGCCAGCAGCCTCGGTACGACTAAACAAGAGACCCAGTACTTC. It codes for CASSLGTTKQETQYF.

The CDR3, as DNA: TGTGCCAGCAGCCTTCCAGGGCTCTACGAGCAGTACTTC. Translation gives CASSLPGLYEQYF. V is TRBV7-9 and J is TRBJ2-7, with D perhaps matching TRBD1 (5 bases). Trimming took 5 bases from V and 3 from J, leaving 11 bases between them. Germline V CDR1 and CDR2: SEHNR, FQNEAQ (reference sequence). CDR3 size: 13 residues.